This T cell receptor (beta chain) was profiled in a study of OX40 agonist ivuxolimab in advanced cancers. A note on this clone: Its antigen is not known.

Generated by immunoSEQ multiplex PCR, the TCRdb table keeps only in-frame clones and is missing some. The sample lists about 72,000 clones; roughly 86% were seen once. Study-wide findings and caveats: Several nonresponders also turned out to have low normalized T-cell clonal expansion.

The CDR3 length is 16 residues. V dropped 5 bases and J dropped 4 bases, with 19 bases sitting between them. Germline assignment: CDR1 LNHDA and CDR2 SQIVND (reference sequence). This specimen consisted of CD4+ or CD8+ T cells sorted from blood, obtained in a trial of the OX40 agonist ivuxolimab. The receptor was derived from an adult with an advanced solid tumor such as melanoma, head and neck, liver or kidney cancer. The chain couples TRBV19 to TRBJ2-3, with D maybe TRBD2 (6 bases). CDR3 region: CASSPGLARNPDTQYF. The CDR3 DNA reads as TGTGCCAGTAGTCCCGGGCTAGCGCGTAATCCAGATACGCAGTATTTT.